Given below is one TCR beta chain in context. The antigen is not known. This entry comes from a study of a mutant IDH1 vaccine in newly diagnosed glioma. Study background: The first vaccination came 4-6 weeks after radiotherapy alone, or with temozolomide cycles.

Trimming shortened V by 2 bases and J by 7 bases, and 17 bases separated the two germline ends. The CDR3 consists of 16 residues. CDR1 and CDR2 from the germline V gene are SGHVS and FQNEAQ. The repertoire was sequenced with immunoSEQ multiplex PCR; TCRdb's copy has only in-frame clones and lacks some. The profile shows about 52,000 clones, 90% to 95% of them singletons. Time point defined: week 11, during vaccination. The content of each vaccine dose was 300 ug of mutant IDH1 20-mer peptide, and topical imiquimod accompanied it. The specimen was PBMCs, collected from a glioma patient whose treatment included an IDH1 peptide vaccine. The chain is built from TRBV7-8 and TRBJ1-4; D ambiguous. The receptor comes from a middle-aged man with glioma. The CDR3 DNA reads TGTGCCAGCAGCTTATGGCCCCGGAGGGAGGGTGAAAAACTGTTTTTT. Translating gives CASSLWPRREGEKLFF.